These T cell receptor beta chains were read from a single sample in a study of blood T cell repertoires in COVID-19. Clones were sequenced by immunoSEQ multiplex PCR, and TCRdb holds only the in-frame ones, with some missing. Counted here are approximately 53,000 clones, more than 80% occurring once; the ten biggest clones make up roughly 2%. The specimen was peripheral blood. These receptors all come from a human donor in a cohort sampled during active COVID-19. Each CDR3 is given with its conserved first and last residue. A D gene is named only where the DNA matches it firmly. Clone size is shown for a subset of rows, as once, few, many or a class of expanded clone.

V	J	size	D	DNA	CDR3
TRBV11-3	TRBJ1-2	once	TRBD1	TGTGCCAGCAGCATCACAGGGGGCAGCGGCTACACCTTC	CASSITGGSGYTF
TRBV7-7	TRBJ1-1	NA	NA	TGTGCTAGCAGCACTCGGTGGACTGAAGCTTTCTTT	CASSTRWTEAFF
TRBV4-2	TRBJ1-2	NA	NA	TGTGCCAGCAGCCAAGAAGGGGGTGGTAACTATGGCTACACCTTC	CASSQEGGGNYGYTF
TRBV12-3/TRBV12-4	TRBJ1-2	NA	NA	TGTGCCAGCAGTTTCGACAGCTATGGCTACACCTTC	CASSFDSYGYTF
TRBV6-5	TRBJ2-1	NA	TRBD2	TGTGCCAGCAGAGTTCGGGGGGACGTACAATTTGAGCAGTTCTTC	CASRVRGDVQFEQFF
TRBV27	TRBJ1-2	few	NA	TGTGCCAGCAGTTCCCGGCAGGGGACCTATGGCTACACCTTC	CASSSRQGTYGYTF
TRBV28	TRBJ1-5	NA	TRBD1	TGTGCCAGCAGTTTCTCAGGGGGGTTAAATCAGCCCCAGCATTTT	CASSFSGGLNQPQHF
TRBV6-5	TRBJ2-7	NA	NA	TGTGCCAGCAGTACAACCTACGAGCAGTACTTC	CASSTTYEQYF
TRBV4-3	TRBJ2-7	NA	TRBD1	TGCGCCAGCAGCCAAGATGGCACAGGGGTTTCGTACGAGCAGTACTTC	CASSQDGTGVSYEQYF
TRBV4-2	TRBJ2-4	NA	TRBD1	TGTGCCAGCAGCCAAAGAGACAGGCTCCCCGGGACAGGGGGCAACATTCAGTACTTC	CASSQRDRLPGTGGNIQYF
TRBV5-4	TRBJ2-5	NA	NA	TGTGCCAGCAGCTTGCTGAGAATAACCGGCGGGGCCGCCACGGAGACCCAGTACTTC	CASSLLRITGGAATETQYF
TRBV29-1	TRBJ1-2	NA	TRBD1	TGCAGCGTGGAAACAGGGGGCGCTCGCTATGGCTACACCTTC	CSVETGGARYGYTF
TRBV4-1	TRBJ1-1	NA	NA	TGCGCCAGCAGCCTACGACAGGCCCCTGAAGCTTTCTTT	CASSLRQAPEAFF
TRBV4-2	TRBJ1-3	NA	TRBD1	TGTGCCAGCAGCCGGGATGGGACAGGGTTAGAAAACACCATATATTTT	CASSRDGTGLENTIYF
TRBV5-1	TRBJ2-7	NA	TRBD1	TGCGCCAGCAGCCTGGGACAGGGAGACGTGCAGTACTTC	CASSLGQGDVQYF
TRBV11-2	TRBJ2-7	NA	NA	TGTGCCAGCAGCTTAGATCTTGGGGAGACAGGCGCCTACGAGCAGTACTTC	CASSLDLGETGAYEQYF
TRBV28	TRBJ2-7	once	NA	TGTGCCAGCAGTTTATTCATCGGGAGCTCCTACGAGCAGTACTTC	CASSLFIGSSYEQYF
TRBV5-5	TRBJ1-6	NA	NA	TGTGCCAGCAGCTTAGCGGACCTAGCTCTCCACTTT	CASSLADLALHF
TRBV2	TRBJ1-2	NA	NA	TGTGCCAGCAGTACCAACAGGCAATATGGCTACACCTTC	CASSTNRQYGYTF
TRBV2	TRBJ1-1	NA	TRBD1	TGTGCCAGCAGGTCATGGCAGGGGGGCGGCACTGAAGCTTTCTTT	CASRSWQGGGTEAFF
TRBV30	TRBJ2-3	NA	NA	TGTGCCTGGAGTTTAGATGTGATGACAGATACGCAGTATTTT	CAWSLDVMTDTQYF
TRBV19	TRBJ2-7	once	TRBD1	TGTGCCAGTAGTATAGTAGCGACAGGGAACGAGCAGTACTTC	CASSIVATGNEQYF
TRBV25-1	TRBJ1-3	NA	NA	TGTGCCAGCAGTGACTTCACAGGGCCTGGAAACACCATATATTTT	CASSDFTGPGNTIYF
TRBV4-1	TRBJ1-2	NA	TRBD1	TGCGCCAGCAGCCAATCCCCCGGGACAGGGGTGAATGGCTACACCTTC	CASSQSPGTGVNGYTF
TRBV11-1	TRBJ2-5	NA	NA	TGTGCCAGCAGCTCCCTGGAGACCCAGTACTTC	CASSSLETQYF
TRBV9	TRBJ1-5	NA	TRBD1	TGTGCCAGCAGCCCACTAGGGACAGCCTATCAGCCCCAGCATTTT	CASSPLGTAYQPQHF
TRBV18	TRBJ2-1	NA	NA	TGTGCCAGCGAGCCCAAGGCAGGGGCCTACAATGAGCAGTTCTTC	CASEPKAGAYNEQFF
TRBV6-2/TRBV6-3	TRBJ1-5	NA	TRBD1	TGTGCCAGCAGTGGAACAGGGGGCCGCAATCAGCCCCAGCATTTT	CASSGTGGRNQPQHF
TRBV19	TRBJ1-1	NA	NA	TGTGCCAGTAGTATAGCCAGGGGAGTGACTGAAGCTTTCTTT	CASSIARGVTEAFF
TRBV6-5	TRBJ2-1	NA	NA	TGTGCCAGCAGTTACAGTCGGGCCGGGGGACATGAGCAGTTCTTC	CASSYSRAGGHEQFF
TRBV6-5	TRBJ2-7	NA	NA	TGTGCCAGCGGGGAAACAGGCATTCGGAACTACGAGCAGTACTTC	CASGETGIRNYEQYF
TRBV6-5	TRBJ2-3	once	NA	TGTGCCAGCAGGAACACAGGGTTCGGCACAGATACGCAGTATTTT	CASRNTGFGTDTQYF
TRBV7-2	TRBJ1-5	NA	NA	TGTGCCAGCAGCTTGATATTGGAAGGAGGGCACTATCAGCCCCAGCATTTT	CASSLILEGGHYQPQHF
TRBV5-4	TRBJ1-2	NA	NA	TGTGCCAGCAGCTGGGACACTAACTATGGCTACACCTTC	CASSWDTNYGYTF
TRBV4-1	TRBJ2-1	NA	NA	TGCGCCAGCAGCCAAGTCCGACTAGTCGTCTACAATGAGCAGTTCTTC	CASSQVRLVVYNEQFF
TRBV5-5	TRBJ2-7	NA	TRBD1	TGTGCCAGCAGCAGACCGGGACAGGGTGCCCACGAGCAGTACTTC	CASSRPGQGAHEQYF
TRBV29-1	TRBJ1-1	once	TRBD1	TGCAGCGTAGGAAGGACAGGGAGCACTGAAGCTTTCTTT	CSVGRTGSTEAFF
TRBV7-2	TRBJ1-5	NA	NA	TGTGCCAGCAGCACGGTCAATGAGCCCCAGCATTTT	CASSTVNEPQHF
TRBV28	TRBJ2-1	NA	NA	TGTGCCAGCAGTGGGGCGGTCTCCTACAATGAGCAGTTCTTC	CASSGAVSYNEQFF
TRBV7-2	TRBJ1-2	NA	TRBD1	TGTGCCAGCAGCCCGGGACAGTCTAACTATGGCTACACCTTC	CASSPGQSNYGYTF
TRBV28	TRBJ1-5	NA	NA	TGTGCCAGCAGTGGTCAGGGACAGCCCCAGCATTTT	CASSGQGQPQHF
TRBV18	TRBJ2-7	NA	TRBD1	TGTGCCAGCTCACCAGCCGGGACAGAAGCCTACGAGCAGTACTTC	CASSPAGTEAYEQYF
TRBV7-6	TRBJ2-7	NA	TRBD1	TGTGCCAGCAGCCGAACAGGGGGGTACGAGCAGTACTTC	CASSRTGGYEQYF
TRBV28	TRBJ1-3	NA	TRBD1	TGTGCCAGCACAGGGGGCACTGGAAACACCATATATTTT	CASTGGTGNTIYF
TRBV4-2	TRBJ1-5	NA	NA	TGTGCCAGCAGCCAAGATGGCCGACAGTTCAGCAATCAGCCCCAGCATTTT	CASSQDGRQFSNQPQHF
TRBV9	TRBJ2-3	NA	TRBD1	TGTGCCAGCAGCGTAGGGGACAGGTCTCCGGATACGCAGTATTTT	CASSVGDRSPDTQYF
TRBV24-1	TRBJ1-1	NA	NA	TGTGCCACCAGTTATTCAGGTGTGGCTTTCTTT	CATSYSGVAFF
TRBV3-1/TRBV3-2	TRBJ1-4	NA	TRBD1	TGTGCCAGCAGCCCAGGGGGACAGGACCCCGGGAAACTGTTTTTT	CASSPGGQDPGKLFF
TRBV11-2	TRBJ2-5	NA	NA	TGTGCCAGCAGGACGGACCGGGACTCATTAGGGACCCAGTACTTC	CASRTDRDSLGTQYF
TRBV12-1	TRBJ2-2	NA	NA	TGTGCCAGCAGCATCAGCGCGGGACTAGCGGTGGGAACCGGGGAGCTGTTTTTT	CASSISAGLAVGTGELFF
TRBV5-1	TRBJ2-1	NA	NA	TGCGCCAGCATCGCCGCGGCCCAGAGCTCCTACAATGAGCAGTTCTTC	CASIAAAQSSYNEQFF
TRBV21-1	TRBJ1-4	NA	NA	TGTGCCAGCACCACGAGAAAACAGTATCCTAATGAAAAACTGTTTTTT	CASTTRKQYPNEKLFF
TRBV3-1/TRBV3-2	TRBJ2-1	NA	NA	TGTGCCAGCAGGTACGACTTAGGCCTGCAGTTCTTC	CASRYDLGLQFF